A selection of T cell receptor beta chains follows, all from one sample in a study of cytomegalovirus exposure and HLA in healthy donors. Some clones are missing from TCRdb's copy, which holds only in-frame ones; the method was immunoSEQ multiplex PCR. The table has about 160,000 clones, less than 90% seen once. What was sequenced was PBMCs. All receptors come from a woman aged 18-29 years in good health and CMV-seronegative. Both conserved end residues are part of each CDR3. D genes are given only for firm matches. Size is stated for part of the rows, as once, few or many counts, or as a class when the clone is expanded.

j_gene,abundance,d_gene,len,v_gene,CDR3aa,CDR3nt
TRBJ2-3,-,TRBD2,14,TRBV10-2,CASSGTSVTDTQYF,TGCGCCAGCAGTGGGACTAGCGTCACAGATACGCAGTATTTT
TRBJ1-2,-,-,13,TRBV6-1,CASSLTGSIGYTF,TGTGCCAGCAGCCTAACAGGGTCAATTGGCTACACCTTC
TRBJ2-7,few,-,13,TRBV7-2,CASSPYYTSEQYF,TGTGCCAGCAGCCCCTACTATACTAGCGAGCAGTACTTC
TRBJ1-1,-,-,13,TRBV6-4,CASSERGGTEAFF,TGTGCCAGCAGTGAGAGGGGGGGGACTGAAGCTTTCTTT
TRBJ2-4,few,-,15,TRBV25-1,CASRQGNVAKNIQYF,TGTGCCAGCAGACAGGGTAACGTAGCCAAAAACATTCAGTACTTC
TRBJ2-7,-,-,14,TRBV21-1,CASFGGGRAYEQYF,TGTGCCAGCTTCGGGGGGGGCAGGGCCTACGAGCAGTACTTC
TRBJ2-3,-,TRBD2,15,TRBV10-3,CAIMALAGITDTQYF,TGTGCCATCATGGCGCTAGCGGGGATCACAGATACGCAGTATTTT
TRBJ2-1,-,TRBD2,16,TRBV7-9,CASSVWTSEAYNEQFF,TGTGCCAGCAGCGTATGGACTAGTGAGGCCTACAATGAGCAGTTCTTC
TRBJ2-1,-,-,15,TRBV2,CASSRQGNSYNEQFF,TGTGCCAGCAGTCGCCAGGGAAACTCCTACAATGAGCAGTTCTTC
TRBJ1-2,-,TRBD1,15,TRBV7-9,CASSSGTGQGYGYTF,TGTGCCAGCAGCTCCGGGACAGGTCAAGGGTATGGCTACACCTTC
TRBJ1-6,-,TRBD1,15,TRBV7-6,CASSSTGEVNSPLHF,TGTGCCAGCAGCTCAACAGGGGAGGTTAATTCACCCCTCCACTTT
TRBJ1-3,few,-,15,TRBV9,CASSVGQVPGNTIYF,TGTGCCAGCAGCGTAGGACAGGTCCCTGGAAACACCATATATTTT
TRBJ1-4,-,-,14,TRBV19,CASRTGATNEKLFF,TGTGCCAGTAGGACGGGAGCAACTAATGAAAAACTGTTTTTT
TRBJ1-1,-,TRBD1,13,TRBV4-2,CASSHLRGTEAFF,TGTGCCAGCAGCCATCTCAGGGGGACAGAAGCTTTCTTT
TRBJ2-1,-,-,12,TRBV7-2,CASSRRYNEQFF,TGTGCCAGCAGTAGGCGGTACAATGAGCAGTTCTTC